The following is a T cell receptor delta chain sequence with its context. This DNA translates differently at residue 4 from the TCRdb protein, which is that of a much larger clone; a read error is likely, and the protein shown is the DNA's own translation. The sample originates from a study of gamma-delta T cells after stem cell transplantation. V dropped 5 bases and J dropped 0; count of bases not matched to a gene: 11. CDR1 and CDR2 from the germline V gene are GEAIGNYY and EKD. The CDR3 spans 17 residues. TCRdb reran clone calling via CATT on the RT-PCR reads. The sample shows under 6,500 delta-chain clones, less than 2.5% of them seen only once.

Sequences were obtained from gamma-delta T cells. The sequence was obtained from a human donor. It is not recorded whose cells these are; they may come from a transplant donor. The chain joins TRDV2 to TRDJ1; 10 positions agree with TRDD3. Written as DNA, the CDR3 is TGTGCCTGTGGCCCCGTAACTGGGGGATTCTACACCGATAAACTCATCTTT. Translation gives CACGPVTGGFYTDKLIF.